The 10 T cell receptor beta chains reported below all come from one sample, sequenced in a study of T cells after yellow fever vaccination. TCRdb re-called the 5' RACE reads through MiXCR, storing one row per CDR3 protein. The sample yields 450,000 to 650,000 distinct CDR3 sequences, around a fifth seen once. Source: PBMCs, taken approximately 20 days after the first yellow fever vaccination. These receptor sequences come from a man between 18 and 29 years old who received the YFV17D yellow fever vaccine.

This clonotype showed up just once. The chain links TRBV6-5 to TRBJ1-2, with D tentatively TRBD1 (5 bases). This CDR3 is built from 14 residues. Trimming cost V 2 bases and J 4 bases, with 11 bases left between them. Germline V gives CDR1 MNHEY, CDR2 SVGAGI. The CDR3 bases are TGTGCCAGCAGTTACGGCGGGGGTACCTATGGCTACACCTTC. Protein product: CASSYGGGTYGYTF.

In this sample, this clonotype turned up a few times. This chain's CDR3 is CSASSTSGDNTDTQYF. CDR3 nucleotide sequence: TGCAGTGCTAGTAGTACTAGCGGGGACAACACAGATACGCAGTATTTT. The chain is built from TRBV20-1 and TRBJ2-3; 10 bases are shared with TRBD2. Looked up from germline, CDR1 is DFQATT and CDR2 is SNEGSKA (reference sequence). The CDR3 consists of 16 residues. After removal of 3 bases from V and 2 bases from J, the junction contained 8 bases not matched to a gene.

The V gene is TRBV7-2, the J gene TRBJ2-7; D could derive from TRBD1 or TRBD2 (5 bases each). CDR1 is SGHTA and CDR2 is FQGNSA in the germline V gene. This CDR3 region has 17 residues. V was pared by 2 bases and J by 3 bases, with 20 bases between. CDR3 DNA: TGTGCCAGCAGCTTATACCTTGCAGGGACCTTAGGCTACGAGCAGTACTTC. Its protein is CASSLYLAGTLGYEQYF.

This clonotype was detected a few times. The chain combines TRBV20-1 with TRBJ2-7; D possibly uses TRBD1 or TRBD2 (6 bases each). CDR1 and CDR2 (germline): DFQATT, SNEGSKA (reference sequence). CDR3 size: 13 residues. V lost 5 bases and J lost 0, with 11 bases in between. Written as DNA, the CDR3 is TGCAGTGCTGCAAGGGGGGTCTCCTACGAGCAGTACTTC. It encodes CSAARGVSYEQYF.

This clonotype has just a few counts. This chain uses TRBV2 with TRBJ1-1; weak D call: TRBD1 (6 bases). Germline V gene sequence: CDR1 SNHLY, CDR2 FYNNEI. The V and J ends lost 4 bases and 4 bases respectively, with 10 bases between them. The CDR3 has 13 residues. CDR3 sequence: CASSAGGGTEAFF. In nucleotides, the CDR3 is TGTGCCAGCAGTGCAGGAGGGGGCACTGAAGCTTTCTTT. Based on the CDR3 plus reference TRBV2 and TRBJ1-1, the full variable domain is EPEVTQTPSHQVTQMGQEVILRCVPISNHLYFYWYRQILGQKVEFLVSFYNNEISEKSEIFDDQFSVERPDGSNFTLKIRSTKLEDSAMYFCASSAGGGTEAFFGQGTRLTVV.

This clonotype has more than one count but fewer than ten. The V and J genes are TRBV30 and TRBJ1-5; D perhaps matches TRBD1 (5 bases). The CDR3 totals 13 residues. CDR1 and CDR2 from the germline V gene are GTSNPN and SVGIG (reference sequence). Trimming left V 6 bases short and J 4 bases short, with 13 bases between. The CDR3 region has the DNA TGTGCCTGCGCCGGGGAGGGGAATCAGCCCCAGCATTTT. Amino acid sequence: CACAGEGNQPQHF.

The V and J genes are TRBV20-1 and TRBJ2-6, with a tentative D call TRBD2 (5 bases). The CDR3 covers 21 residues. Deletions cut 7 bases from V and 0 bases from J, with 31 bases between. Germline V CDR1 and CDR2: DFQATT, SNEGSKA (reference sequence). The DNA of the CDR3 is TGCAGTGGTAAAAAGAAATGGCTCGAGCGGATAGGGATCTCTGGGGCCAACGTCCTGACTTTC. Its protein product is CSGKKKWLERIGISGANVLTF.

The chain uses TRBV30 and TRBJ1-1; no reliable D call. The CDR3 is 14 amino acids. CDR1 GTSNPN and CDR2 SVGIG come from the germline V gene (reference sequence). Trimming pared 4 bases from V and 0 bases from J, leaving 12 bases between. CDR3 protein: CAWIRSRLNTEAFF. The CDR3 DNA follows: TGTGCCTGGATCCGCAGTCGATTGAACACTGAAGCTTTCTTT.

CDR3 sequence reads: CASGLVGTRDEQFF. In nucleotides, the CDR3 is TGTGCTAGTGGTTTGGTAGGCACGAGGGATGAGCAGTTCTTC. The chain uses TRBV12-5 and TRBJ2-1, with D perhaps TRBD2 (5 bases). The V gene's germline CDR1 is LGHNT and CDR2 FRNRAP. The length of the CDR3 is 14 residues. Trimming removed 0 bases at V and 8 bases at J, with 11 bases between.

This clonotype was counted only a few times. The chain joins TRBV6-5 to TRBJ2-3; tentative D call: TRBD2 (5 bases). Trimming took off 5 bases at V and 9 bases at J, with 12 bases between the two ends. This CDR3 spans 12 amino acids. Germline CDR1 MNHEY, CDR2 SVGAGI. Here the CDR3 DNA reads TGTGCCAGCAGTGCCTCCAGGAGGACGCAGTATTTT. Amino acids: CASSASRRTQYF.